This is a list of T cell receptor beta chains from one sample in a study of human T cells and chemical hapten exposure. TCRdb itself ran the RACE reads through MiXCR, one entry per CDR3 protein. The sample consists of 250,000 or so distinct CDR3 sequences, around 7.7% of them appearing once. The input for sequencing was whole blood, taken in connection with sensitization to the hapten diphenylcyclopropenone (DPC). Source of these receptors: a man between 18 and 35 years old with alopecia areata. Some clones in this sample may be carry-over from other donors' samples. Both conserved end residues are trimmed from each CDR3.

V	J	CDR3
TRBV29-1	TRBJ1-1	SVDTKILTNTEAF
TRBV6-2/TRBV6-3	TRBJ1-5	ASSPHRDIGFLGNQPQH
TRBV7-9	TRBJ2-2	ASSPIRDSLTGELF
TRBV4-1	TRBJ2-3	ASRLQRGLAGTQY
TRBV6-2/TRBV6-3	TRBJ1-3	ASSPGVPGNTIY
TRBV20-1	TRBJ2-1	SARDPSYNEQF
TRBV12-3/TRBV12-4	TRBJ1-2	ASSFTQGASGGYT
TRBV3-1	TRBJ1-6	ASSQALFITGNSPLH
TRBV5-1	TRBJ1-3	ASSADFTSGNTIY
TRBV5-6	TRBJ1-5	ASSLALGNQPQH
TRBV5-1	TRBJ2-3	ASSLGTGGLGDTQY
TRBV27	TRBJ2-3	ASSSRDRGTDTQY
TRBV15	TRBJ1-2	ATSVQGLVRGYT
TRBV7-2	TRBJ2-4	ASSLALAGGSHIQY
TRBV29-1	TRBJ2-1	SVGRTGGYEQF
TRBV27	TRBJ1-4	ASSRGQDEKLF
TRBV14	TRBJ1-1	ASSQQWNTEAF
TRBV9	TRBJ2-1	ASSVAIQGAYNEQF
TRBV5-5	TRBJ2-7	ASSFGITYEQY
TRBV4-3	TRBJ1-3	ASSQVKGGGNTIY
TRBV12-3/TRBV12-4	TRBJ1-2	ASRQSNYGYT
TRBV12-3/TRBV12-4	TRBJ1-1	ASSSAGGAEAF
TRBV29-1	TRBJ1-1	SVDSRTGYRDTEAF
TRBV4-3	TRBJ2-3	ASSWGQGADTQY
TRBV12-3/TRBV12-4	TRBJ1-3	ASRPVQPYRGAGNTIY
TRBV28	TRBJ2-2	ASSLSTGELF
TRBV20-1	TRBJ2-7	SARVGEGYEQY
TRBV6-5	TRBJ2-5	ASSYLAGANQETQY
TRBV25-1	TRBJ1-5	ASSVESNQPQH
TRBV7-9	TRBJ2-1	AEPRGPYNEQF
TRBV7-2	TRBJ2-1	ASSPAGTSGGGNEQF
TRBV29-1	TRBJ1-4	SVAQIYNEKLF
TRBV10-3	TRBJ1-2	AISEVGGDGYT
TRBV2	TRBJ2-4	ASSETERSKNIQY
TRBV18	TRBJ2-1	ASSPQGANEQF
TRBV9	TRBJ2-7	ASSRDTTSYEQY
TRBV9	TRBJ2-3	ASSVGKDTQY
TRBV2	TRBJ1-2	ASSVGTGATGYT
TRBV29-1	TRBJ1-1	SQMGQMNTEAF
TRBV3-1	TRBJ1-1	ASKIGGTRGTEAF
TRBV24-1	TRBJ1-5	ATSAGNNQPQH
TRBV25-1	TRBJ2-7	ASANLYEQY